This record concerns one TCR beta chain sequence. TCRdb keeps only in-frame clones here, not all; method: immunoSEQ multiplex PCR. This sample has 130,000 or so clones, with approximately 80% found just once. The data are from a study of cytotoxic CD8 clonotypes in ibrutinib-treated CLL. Looked up from germline, CDR1 is SGHVS and CDR2 is FQNEAQ. V shed 0 bases and J shed 6 bases, with 9 bases lying between them. The CDR3 consists of 13 residues. Sample: PBMCs, taken after 12 months of ibrutinib treatment. This TCR derives from a human donor with chronic lymphocytic leukemia. This chain links TRBV7-8 with TRBJ2-7; the D gene is possibly TRBD1 (5 bases). The CDR3 DNA sequence: TGTGCCAGCAGCTTAGCTGGGGCCTCCGAGCAGTACTTC. It codes for CASSLAGASEQYF.